The 18 T cell receptor beta chains below were found in one sample sequenced in a study of blood T cell repertoires in COVID-19 (dated by TCRdb to about 2020). The protocol used for the library was the immunoSEQ multiplex PCR assay. TCRdb provides this immuneACCESS table in a form limited to in-frame rearrangements. Some clones are lacking; in checked studies, under half of them reflect an unresolved V gene, and why the rest are absent is not known. The sample includes over 120,000 clones, with roughly four fifths observed a single time. 3.5% to 4.5% of the sample belongs to the ten largest clones. Sequenced: peripheral blood. The receptors originated from a woman aged 60-75 years with acute or convalescent COVID-19.

The chain joins TRBV2 to TRBJ1-5; no firm D call. Trimming removed 7 bases at V and 0 bases at J, with 7 bases between. The CDR3 runs 13 residues. Germline CDR1 and CDR2: SNHLY and FYNNEI. CDR3 in amino acids: CASTGDSNQPQHF. The CDR3 nucleotides read TGTGCCAGCACGGGAGATAGCAATCAGCCCCAGCATTTT.

V and J are TRBV5-1 and TRBJ2-5; D might be TRBD1 (6 bases). Germline CDR1 and CDR2: SGHRS and YFSETQ. V was pared by 6 bases and J by 7 bases, with 16 bases between. The CDR3 has 13 residues. CDR3 loop: CASTTGEGGTQYF. CDR3 coding DNA: TGCGCCAGCACCACCGGGGAAGGGGGGACCCAGTACTTC.

The CDR3 loop reads CASSSYGTGGFGYTF. The CDR3, as DNA: TGTGCCAGCAGCTCGTACGGGACAGGGGGCTTTGGCTACACCTTC. The V call is TRBV28, the J call TRBJ1-2; TRBD1 matches 12 bases. Germline trimming cut 6 bases from V and 7 bases from J; bases unmatched to any gene: 9. This CDR3 region has 15 residues. Germline V CDR1 and CDR2: MDHEN, SYDVKM.

This rearrangement joins TRBV13 to TRBJ2-7; 11 bases map to TRBD2. This CDR3 spans 14 amino acids. After removal of 5 bases from V and 7 bases from J, the junction contained 7 bases not matched to a gene. CDR1 is PRHDT, CDR2 FYEKMQ, per germline (reference sequence). CDR3 amino acids: CASSQTSGSWEQYF. CDR3 in DNA: TGTGCCAGCAGCCAAACTAGCGGGAGTTGGGAGCAGTACTTC.

This chain connects TRBV9 to TRBJ2-2; D ambiguous. This CDR3 spans 14 amino acids. Trimming left V 2 bases short and J 3 bases short, with 8 bases between. The germline V gene encodes CDR1 SGDLS and CDR2 YYNGEE. CDR3 DNA: TGTGCCAGCAGCGTGGGCAGTGACACCGGGGAGCTGTTTTTT. Translating it yields CASSVGSDTGELFF.

This clone was seen a single time. The rearrangement links TRBV9 to TRBJ1-2; 7 nucleotides agree with TRBD1. CDR1 SGDLS and CDR2 YYNGEE come from the germline V gene. The CDR3 sequence is 13 residues long. V was clipped by 3 bases and J by 6 bases; unmatched bases: 5. As DNA, the CDR3 is TGTGCCAGCAGCGACCACAGGGGAAATGGCTACACCTTC. Amino acid sequence: CASSDHRGNGYTF.

This chain joins TRBV7-9 and TRBJ1-2; 10 positions match TRBD1. This CDR3 region has 14 residues. Germline-derived CDR1 and CDR2 are SEHNR and FQNEAQ (reference sequence). The ends lost 5 bases at V and 5 bases at J; junction bases unmatched: 5. DNA for the CDR3: TGTGCCAGCAGCCGTGACAGGGGGCCATATGGCTACACCTTC. It specifies CASSRDRGPYGYTF. Looking up the rest from reference TRBV7-9 and TRBJ1-2 gives the full variable domain: DTGVSQNPRHKITKRGQNVTFRCDPISEHNRLYWYRQTLGQGPEFLTYFQNEAQLEKSRLLSDRFSAERPKGSFSTLEIQRTEQGDSAMYLCASSRDRGPYGYTFGSGTRLTVV.

The rearrangement uses TRBV4-1 and TRBJ2-2; TRBD2 matches at 8 bases. This CDR3 has 15 amino acids. V lost 3 bases and J lost 3; bases outside the gene matches: 3. The germline gives CDR1 MGHRA, CDR2 YSYEKL. As DNA, the CDR3 is TGCGCCAGCAGCCAGCCGGGACTAGACACCGGGGAGCTGTTTTTT. This encodes CASSQPGLDTGELFF.

This chain joins TRBV3-1 (or the pseudogene TRBV3-2) and TRBJ2-5; 7 positions match TRBD2. Germline V gene data show CDR1 as LGHDT and CDR2 as YNNKEL (reference sequence). V was clipped by 0 bases and J by 5 bases; unmatched bases: 9. The CDR3 totals 16 residues. CDR3 region: CASSQDAGVSWETQYF. The CDR3 DNA sequence: TGTGCCAGCAGCCAAGATGCGGGAGTAAGTTGGGAGACCCAGTACTTC.

The V call is TRBV5-1, the J call TRBJ2-5, with TRBD1 identical over 8 bases. CDR3 length equals 15 residues. J lost 6 bases, V lost 0 bases, and 7 bases had no gene match. Germline V CDR1 and CDR2: SGHRS, YFSETQ. Here the CDR3 reads CASSLEGQGAQTQYF. Written as DNA, the CDR3 is TGCGCCAGCAGCTTGGAGGGTCAGGGGGCACAGACCCAGTACTTC.

Only one count was recorded for this clone. V is TRBV19 and J is TRBJ2-1; TRBD1 is a possible D gene (6 bases). The CDR3 is 13 amino acids. The germline V gene has CDR1 LNHDA and CDR2 SQIVND (reference sequence). Trimming pared 8 bases from V and 8 bases from J, leaving 16 bases between. The CDR3 spells CASADSWGDEQFF. Here the CDR3 DNA reads TGTGCCAGTGCGGACAGCTGGGGCGATGAGCAGTTCTTC. Filled out from reference TRBV19 and TRBJ2-1, the complete variable domain reads DGGITQSPKYLFRKEGQNVTLSCEQNLNHDAMYWYRQDPGQGLRLIYYSQIVNDFQKGDIAEGYSVSREKKESFPLTVTSAQKNPTAFYLCASADSWGDEQFFGPGTRLTVL.

The chain employs TRBV27 and TRBJ2-7; TRBD2 aligns across 11 bases. CDR3 length: 17 residues. From germline, CDR1 is MNHEY and CDR2 SMNVEV (reference sequence). After removal of 5 bases from V and 3 bases from J, the junction contained 12 bases not matched to a gene. The CDR3 nucleotides read TGTGCCAGCAGTAGACGGGCCGGGACTAGCGGTAACTACGAGCAGTACTTC. As protein: CASSRRAGTSGNYEQYF.

This clone has more than one count but fewer than ten. The chain employs TRBV6-4 and TRBJ2-2; 10 positions match TRBD2. Germline lookup yields CDR1 MRHNA and CDR2 SNTAGT. The CDR3 is 17 residues long. The V gene end was trimmed by 0 bases and the J gene end by 8 bases; junction bases not matched to a gene: 9. DNA for the CDR3: TGTGCCAGCAGTGACTCGTTTCAGCGGGAGGGCTCTGGGGAGCTGTTTTTT. The encoded protein is CASSDSFQREGSGELFF.

This clone was counted only a few times. This sequence joins TRBV9 and TRBJ2-3, with D possibly matching TRBD2 (5 bases). This CDR3 spans 14 amino acids. Germline-derived CDR1 and CDR2 are SGDLS and YYNGEE. V was pared by 3 bases and J by 6 bases, with 14 bases between. The CDR3 loop is CASSDLNGVDTQYF. The CDR3 nucleotides are TGTGCCAGCAGCGATTTAAACGGGGTTGATACGCAGTATTTT.

This chain links TRBV7-2 with TRBJ2-5; D call uncertain. CDR1 and CDR2 (germline): SGHTA, FQGNSA. The CDR3 length is 13 residues. V was trimmed by 5 bases and J by 0 bases, leaving 7 bases between them. The CDR3 loop is CASSLVYQETQYF. The DNA for the CDR3 is TGTGCCAGCAGCCTCGTATACCAAGAGACCCAGTACTTC.

The rearrangement joins TRBV3-1 (or the pseudogene TRBV3-2) to TRBJ1-1; 8 nucleotides align to TRBD1. The V gene end was trimmed by 4 bases and the J gene end by 1 base; junction bases not matched to a gene: 2. The CDR3 spans 14 residues. CDR1 is LGHDT, CDR2 YNNKEL, per germline (reference sequence). CDR3 sequence (DNA): TGTGCCAGCAGCCGCGGACAGGGGAACACTGAAGCTTTCTTT. Its protein product is CASSRGQGNTEAFF.

The gene calls are TRBV3-1 (or the pseudogene TRBV3-2) and TRBJ1-1; D is perhaps TRBD1 (5 bases). The CDR3 runs 16 residues. CDR1 and CDR2 from the germline V gene are LGHDT and YNNKEL (reference sequence). Trimming took 4 bases from V and 5 from J, leaving 20 bases between them. CDR3 bases: TGTGCCAGCAGCCCAACCGTGACAGAGGTATGGACTGAAGCTTTCTTT. Amino acid sequence: CASSPTVTEVWTEAFF.

The chain employs TRBV18 and TRBJ2-1, with D tentatively TRBD2 (6 bases). Germline V gene sequence: CDR1 KGHSH, CDR2 LQKENI. Deletions cut 3 bases from V and 12 bases from J, with 21 bases between. There are 15 residues in the CDR3. CDR3 in DNA: TGTGCCAGCTCACCTGGGTCGGGAGTGAGTAATCGGCAGTTCTTC. It specifies CASSPGSGVSNRQFF.